This TCR beta chain was recovered during a study of blood T cells in healthy people across ages. This clonotype was counted a few times. The target antigen is unknown. Study-wide points: TCR beta diversity correlated strongly with naive T cell percentage. Roughly linear age-related decline in beta diversity appeared, significant by age about 40.

Germline lookup yields CDR1 SGHRS and CDR2 YFSETQ. The V end was cut by 3 bases, the J end by 3 bases, with 15 bases between. The length of the CDR3 is 16 residues. Then a second PCR, running roughly 7 to 11 cycles, was carried out with a sample-barcoded 5' primer and a J-beta primer mix. MiXCR was run by TCRdb on the 5' RACE reads, yielding one entry per CDR3 protein. This table has about 1.1 million distinct CDR3 sequences, around two fifths appearing once. Sequencing was done on a sample of blood. The chain recombines TRBV5-1 with TRBJ2-2, with a tentative D call TRBD1 (5 bases). The receptor's source is a man aged 18 to 30 in good health. The CDR3 loop reads CASSSDQGFYTGELFF. As DNA, the CDR3 is TGCGCCAGCAGCTCCGACCAGGGATTTTACACCGGGGAGCTGTTTTTT.